This TCR beta chain was retrieved from a study of T-cell memory formation after mild COVID-19. Background on the study: The TCR clusters were mostly specific to one donor. Study-level findings and limits: A balance of CD4 and CD8 characterized clones contracting day 15 to 85, whereas later expanders leaned CD4+.

From the 5' RACE reads, TCRdb called clonotypes with MiXCR, one entry per CDR3 protein. The sample carries hundreds of thousands of distinct CDR3 sequences, roughly a fifth recorded once. The CDR3 length is 13 residues. Germline CDR1 SGHAT, CDR2 FQNNGV. V was shortened by 5 bases and J by 8 bases, with 15 bases between the two germline ends. In the case of this clonotype: Its antigen is undetermined.

This clonotype was sampled from an adult woman who had mild COVID-19 (a few samples of this study predate the infection). Cell type and time point are not known. The chain links TRBV11-2 to TRBJ1-1; D remains unclear. The sequenced sample consisted of PBMCs or a T cell subset sorted from them (not recorded which). The CDR3 DNA sequence: TGTGCCAGCAGCCTCGGGCCAGCCGGGGAAGCTTTCTTT. Translation: CASSLGPAGEAFF.